Below, 11 T cell receptor beta chains from the same sample are listed, as sequenced in a study of blood T cell repertoires in COVID-19. TCRdb keeps only in-frame clones here, not all; method: immunoSEQ multiplex PCR. Here the sample spans under 300,000 clones, about 83% being singletons. Sequenced input: peripheral blood. The receptor set was obtained from a human donor in a cohort sampled during active COVID-19.

This chain links TRBV27 with TRBJ2-3, with D perhaps matching TRBD2 (6 bases). CDR1 is MNHEY and CDR2 is SMNVEV in the germline V gene (reference sequence). V was clipped by 8 bases and J by 4 bases, with 22 bases between them. This CDR3 contains 16 residues. The CDR3 region is CASAPPGLGMADTQYF. The CDR3 bases are TGTGCCAGCGCCCCCCCGGGACTGGGTATGGCAGATACGCAGTATTTT.

This chain uses TRBV15 with TRBJ1-2; TRBD1 might be the D (5 bases). CDR3 length equals 13 residues. The V end lost 1 base, the J end lost 8 bases, and 11 bases lay between the germline ends. The germline V gene encodes CDR1 LNHNV and CDR2 YYDKDF (reference sequence). DNA for the CDR3: TGTGCCACCAGCAGAGGGGGGGGATGGGGCTACACCTTC. Protein: CATSRGGGWGYTF.

The chain combines TRBV30 with TRBJ1-5, with 8 bases identical to TRBD1. The trim removed 6 bases at V and 1 base at J, leaving 8 bases unmatched. This CDR3 spans 15 amino acids. In germline, CDR1 is GTSNPN, CDR2 SVGIG (reference sequence). The CDR3 here is CACKQGAGSNQPQHF. As DNA, the CDR3 is TGTGCCTGTAAGCAGGGGGCCGGGAGCAATCAGCCCCAGCATTTT.

The chain links TRBV11-3 to TRBJ2-1, with 11 bases matching TRBD2. Germline V CDR1 and CDR2: SGHNT, YENEEA. The CDR3 runs to 17 residues. V lost 5 bases and J lost 6; bases outside the gene matches: 12. CDR3: CASSPSYSGRGSNEQFF. The CDR3 DNA reads as TGTGCCAGCAGCCCCTCGTATAGCGGGAGGGGATCCAATGAGCAGTTCTTC.

Comments on this clone: Sequence at one end of the junction differs from germline and may be a read error. This sequence joins TRBV7-9 and TRBJ1-1; the match to TRBD1 covers 10 bases. The CDR3 runs 16 residues. The germline gives CDR1 SEHNR, CDR2 FQNEAQ (reference sequence). The CDR3 reads CASNLPEDRGFLEAFF. As DNA, the CDR3 is TGTGCCAGCAACTTACCAGAGGACAGGGGGTTTTTGGAAGCTTTCTTT.

The CDR3 DNA sequence: TGTGCCAGCTCGAGCGGGAGGGCCCTCAATGAGCAGTTCTTC. This gives the protein CASSSGRALNEQFF. V and J are TRBV2 and TRBJ2-1; the match to TRBD2 covers 10 bases. CDR1 is SNHLY, CDR2 FYNNEI, per germline. The junction had 7 bases not matched to a gene; V was cut back by 8 bases and J by 6 bases. The CDR3 contains 14 residues. The whole variable domain, remainder taken from reference TRBV2 and TRBJ2-1, is EPEVTQTPSHQVTQMGQEVILRCVPISNHLYFYWYRQILGQKVEFLVSFYNNEISEKSEIFDDQFSVERPDGSNFTLKIRSTKLEDSAMYFCASSSGRALNEQFFGPGTRLTVL.

This chain links TRBV28 with TRBJ1-5, with D uncertain. This CDR3 contains 12 residues. V lost 7 bases and J 3 bases, leaving 7 bases between the germline ends. CDR1 is MDHEN, CDR2 SYDVKM, per germline. The DNA of the CDR3 is TGTGCCAGCACTACGCTCAATCAGCCCCAGCATTTT. Translated, it gives CASTTLNQPQHF.

The chain combines TRBV10-2 with TRBJ1-1; D is undetermined. CDR3 length: 14 residues. The V end was cut by 4 bases, the J end by 5 bases, with 14 bases between. The germline V gene encodes CDR1 WSHSY and CDR2 SAAADI. CDR3 in DNA: TGCGCCAGCAGTGGACTGGGGAGAGGTACTGAAGCTTTCTTT. Translated, it gives CASSGLGRGTEAFF.

The V and J genes are TRBV12-5 and TRBJ2-3, with 7 bases that match TRBD2. CDR1 LGHNT and CDR2 FRNRAP come from the germline V gene. Trimming took 0 bases from V and 3 from J; bases not matched to a gene: 3. CDR3 length equals 15 residues. In nucleotides, the CDR3 is TGTGCTAGTGGTTTGGTACTCGGGAGGACAGATACGCAGTATTTT. Translation: CASGLVLGRTDTQYF.

The chain joins TRBV10-1 to TRBJ1-1, with a possible D match to TRBD1 (6 bases). V lost 0 bases and J 8 bases, leaving 16 bases between the germline ends. Germline CDR1 WNHNN, CDR2 SYGVQD (reference sequence). The CDR3 is 15 residues long. The CDR3 region is CASSESGRGSWEAFF. The CDR3, as DNA: TGCGCCAGCAGTGAGTCTGGCAGGGGCTCTTGGGAAGCTTTCTTT.

The chain links TRBV27 to TRBJ2-5; 8 bases match TRBD2. With 3 bases clipped from V and 4 bases from J, the junction kept 10 bases outside the gene matches. This CDR3 is 16 amino acids long. The germline V gene encodes CDR1 MNHEY and CDR2 SMNVEV (reference sequence). The CDR3 region is CASSFYIGGATETQYF. As DNA, the CDR3 is TGTGCCAGCAGTTTTTACATCGGGGGGGCCACAGAGACCCAGTACTTC.